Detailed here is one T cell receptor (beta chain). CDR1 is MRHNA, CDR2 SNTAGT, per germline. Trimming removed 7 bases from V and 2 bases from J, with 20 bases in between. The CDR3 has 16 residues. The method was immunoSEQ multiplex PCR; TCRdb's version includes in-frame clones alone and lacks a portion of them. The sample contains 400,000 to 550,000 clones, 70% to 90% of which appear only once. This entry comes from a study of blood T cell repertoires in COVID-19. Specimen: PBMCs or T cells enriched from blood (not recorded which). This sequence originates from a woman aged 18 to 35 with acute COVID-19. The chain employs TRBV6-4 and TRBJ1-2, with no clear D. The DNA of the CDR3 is TGTGCCAGCACCACACTCAGAGGCCGCCGAAACTATGGCTACACCTTC. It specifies CASTTLRGRRNYGYTF.